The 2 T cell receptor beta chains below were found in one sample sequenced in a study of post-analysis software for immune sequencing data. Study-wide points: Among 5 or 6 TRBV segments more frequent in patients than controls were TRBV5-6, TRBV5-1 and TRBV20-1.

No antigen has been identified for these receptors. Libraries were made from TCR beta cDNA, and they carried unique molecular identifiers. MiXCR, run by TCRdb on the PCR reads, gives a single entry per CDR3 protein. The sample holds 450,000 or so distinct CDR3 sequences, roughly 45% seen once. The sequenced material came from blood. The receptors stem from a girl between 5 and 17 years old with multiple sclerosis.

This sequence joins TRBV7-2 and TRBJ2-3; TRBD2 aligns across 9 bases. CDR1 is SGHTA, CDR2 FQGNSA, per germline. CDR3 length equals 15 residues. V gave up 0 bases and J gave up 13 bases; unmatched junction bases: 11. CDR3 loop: CASSLALTSGYLKYF. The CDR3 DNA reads TGTGCCAGCAGCTTAGCGCTAACTAGCGGGTACTTAAAGTATTTT.

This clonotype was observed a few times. CDR3 coding DNA: TGCAGCGTTGGTAGAGGGCGGGAGCAAAAAGATACGCAGTATTTT. Translation: CSVGRGREQKDTQYF. The chain uses TRBV29-1 and TRBJ2-3, with 7 bases lining up with TRBD2. There are 15 residues in the CDR3. Looked up from germline, CDR1 is SQVTM and CDR2 is ANQGSEA. J lost 5 bases, V lost 4 bases, and 12 bases had no gene match.